These 29 T cell receptor beta chains were sequenced from one sample in a study of blood T cell repertoires in COVID-19. Clones were read by immunoSEQ multiplex PCR, and TCRdb kept only the in-frame ones, dropping some. The sample lists tens of thousands of clones, approximately 86% occurring once. Sequenced material: peripheral blood. All receptors derive from a woman in her seventies with acute or convalescent COVID-19.

This clone was seen a single time. The V gene is TRBV2, the J gene TRBJ1-2; 7 nucleotides align to TRBD1. The ends lost 1 base at V and 3 bases at J; junction bases unmatched: 5. This CDR3 has 15 amino acids. Germline-derived CDR1 and CDR2 are SNHLY and FYNNEI. In DNA, the CDR3 is TGTGCCAGCAGTGAAGAGGCAGGGGGATACTATGGCTACACCTTC. Translated, it gives CASSEEAGGYYGYTF.

The V gene is TRBV19, the J gene TRBJ2-2; D might be TRBD1 (6 bases). Between the trimmed V and J ends, which lost 6 bases and 6 bases, there was a span of 14 bases. CDR3 length equals 14 residues. Germline assignment: CDR1 LNHDA and CDR2 SQIVND (reference sequence). CDR3 residues: CASRRSGDAGELFF. CDR3 in DNA: TGTGCCAGTAGGAGATCAGGGGATGCCGGGGAGCTGTTTTTT.

J is TRBJ2-3 and V is TRBV24-1; 15 nucleotides line up with TRBD2. CDR1 KGHDR and CDR2 SFDVKD come from the germline V gene. Germline trimming cut 4 bases from V and 2 bases from J; bases unmatched to any gene: 6. The CDR3 length is 18 residues. CDR3 amino acids: CATSDTGTSGGNTDTQYF. The DNA for the CDR3 is TGTGCCACCAGTGACACCGGGACTAGCGGGGGGAACACAGATACGCAGTATTTT.

The chain carries TRBV12-3 or TRBV12-4 and TRBJ2-7; D is uncertain. The V and J ends lost 6 bases and 5 bases respectively, with 11 bases between them. CDR3 length: 12 amino acids. CDR3 in amino acids: CASSPFRHEQYF. For the CDR3, the DNA is TGTGCCAGCAGCCCCTTCCGTCACGAGCAGTACTTC.

The rearrangement links TRBV11-1 to TRBJ1-2; the D is unclear. The CDR3 has 11 residues. From germline, CDR1 is SGHAT and CDR2 FQDESV (reference sequence). The V end lost 2 bases, the J end lost 5 bases, and 3 bases lay between the germline ends. DNA of the CDR3: TGTGCCAGCAGCTTACGGTATGGCTACACCTTC. Translated, it gives CASSLRYGYTF. The whole variable domain, remainder taken from reference TRBV11-1 and TRBJ1-2, is EAEVAQSPRYKITEKSQAVAFWCDPISGHATLYWYRQILGQGPELLVQFQDESVVDDSQLPKDRFSAERLKGVDSTLKIQPAELGDSAMYLCASSLRYGYTFGSGTRLTVV.

This clone was seen just once. The V call is TRBV6-1, the J call TRBJ1-4, with D possibly being TRBD1 (5 bases). The CDR3 is made up of 14 amino acids. With 2 bases removed from V and 3 bases from J, the gap between germline ends came to 7 bases. Germline CDR1 MNHNS, CDR2 SASEGT. This CDR3 reads CASSEWGANEKLFF. The DNA for the CDR3 is TGTGCCAGCAGTGAATGGGGGGCTAATGAAAAACTGTTTTTT.

The rearrangement uses TRBV9 and TRBJ1-2; D is ambiguous. The CDR3 loop spans 14 amino acids. The germline V gene encodes CDR1 SGDLS and CDR2 YYNGEE. The V end was cut by 0 bases, the J end by 2 bases, with 8 bases between. The chain's CDR3 is CASSVEAVNYGYTF. The CDR3 nucleotides read TGTGCCAGCAGCGTAGAGGCGGTAAACTATGGCTACACCTTC.

The genes are TRBV7-9 and TRBJ1-5; D gene unclear. The CDR3 length is 13 residues. The germline V gene has CDR1 SEHNR and CDR2 FQNEAQ (reference sequence). Trimming removed 0 bases from V and 5 bases from J, with 5 bases in between. The CDR3: CASSLALDQPQHF. CDR3 DNA sequence: TGTGCCAGCAGCTTAGCCCTCGATCAGCCCCAGCATTTT.

This chain joins TRBV5-3 and TRBJ1-5, with D maybe TRBD1 (5 bases). TRBV5-3 is flagged as an ORF with uncertain function. The CDR3 has 17 amino acids. Trimming shortened V by 4 bases and J by 2 bases, and 19 bases separated the two germline ends. CDR3 nucleotide sequence: TGTGCCAGAAGCCGCCTTAGGGCAGGGTGGTGCAATCAGCCCCAGCATTTT. It yields the protein CARSRLRAGWCNQPQHF.

The genes are TRBV13 and TRBJ2-1, with 11 bases aligning to TRBD2. Germline CDR1 and CDR2: PRHDT and FYEKMQ (reference sequence). Trimming at V came to 2 bases and at J to 9 bases, leaving 6 bases not matched to a gene. The length of the CDR3 is 15 residues. Here the CDR3 DNA reads TGTGCCAGCAGCTTATCTAGCGGGGGGATCGGTGAGCAGTTCTTC. It yields the protein CASSLSSGGIGEQFF.

The rearrangement uses TRBV2 and TRBJ2-7, with 8 bases that match TRBD2. The junction had 11 bases not matched to a gene; V was cut back by 7 bases and J by 3 bases. This CDR3 is built from 15 residues. The germline CDR1 and CDR2 sequences are SNHLY and FYNNEI. DNA of the CDR3: TGTGCCAGCATCCTCTCCCCGGGGGGGGGCTACGAGCAGTACTTC. As protein: CASILSPGGGYEQYF.

In nucleotides, the CDR3 is TGTGCCAGTAGTATTTACGGGGTGATAACTGAAGCTTTCTTT. Translation: CASSIYGVITEAFF. The chain employs TRBV19 and TRBJ1-1; no clear D gene. V lost 3 bases to trimming and J lost 5 bases, with 13 bases between them. The germline V gene encodes CDR1 LNHDA and CDR2 SQIVND (reference sequence). The CDR3 consists of 14 residues.

This sequence joins TRBV11-2 and TRBJ2-7, with no clear D. V was trimmed by 1 base and J by 2 bases, leaving 6 bases between them. Germline assignment: CDR1 SGHAT and CDR2 FQNNGV. CDR3 length: 13 residues. In nucleotides, the CDR3 is TGTGCCAGCAGCTTAGCACAGACCTACGAGCAGTACTTC. It codes for CASSLAQTYEQYF.

The chain employs TRBV19 and TRBJ2-1, with D maybe TRBD1 (6 bases). This CDR3 comprises 16 residues. Trimming cost V 5 bases and J 2 bases, with 16 bases left between them. CDR1 and CDR2 (germline): LNHDA, SQIVND (reference sequence). The CDR3 is CASSSISGGTYNEQFF. In DNA form, the CDR3 reads TGTGCCAGTAGTTCGATATCTGGGGGCACCTACAATGAGCAGTTCTTC.

The chain combines TRBV30 with TRBJ1-1; D is uncertain. Between the trimmed V and J ends, which lost 2 bases and 5 bases, there was a span of 6 bases. The germline V gene encodes CDR1 GTSNPN and CDR2 SVGIG (reference sequence). There are 11 residues in the CDR3. The CDR3 loop is CAWSRSTEAFF. CDR3 nucleotides: TGTGCCTGGAGTCGTAGTACTGAAGCTTTCTTT. Drawing the rest from reference TRBV30 and TRBJ1-1, the complete variable domain is SQTIHQWPATLVQPVGSPLSLECTVEGTSNPNLYWYRQAAGRGLQLLFYSVGIGQISSEVPQNLSASRPQDRQFILSSKKLLLSDSGFYLCAWSRSTEAFFGQGTRLTVV.

V usage is TRBV18 and J usage is TRBJ2-7, with 9 bases that match TRBD1. This CDR3 has 16 residues. The junction had 7 bases not matched to a gene; V was cut back by 1 base and J by 3 bases. CDR1 and CDR2 from the germline V gene are KGHSH and LQKENI. The chain's CDR3 is CASSPQPGQGIYEQYF. DNA for the CDR3: TGTGCCAGCTCACCACAACCGGGACAGGGAATCTACGAGCAGTACTTC.

A few counts support this clone. V usage is TRBV2 and J usage is TRBJ1-6, with 8 bases matching TRBD1. This CDR3 has 12 residues. Germline trimming cut 7 bases from V and 9 bases from J; bases unmatched to any gene: 2. Germline V gives CDR1 SNHLY, CDR2 FYNNEI. CDR3 sequence reads: CASNRGSSPLHF. The CDR3 DNA reads TGTGCCAGCAACAGGGGGTCTTCACCCCTCCACTTT.

V is TRBV4-2 and J is TRBJ2-7; 7 nucleotides agree with TRBD2. The germline CDR1 and CDR2 sequences are LGHNA and YNFKEQ. Trimming cost V 3 bases and J 1 base; bases outside gene matches: 3. The CDR3 spans 14 residues. The CDR3 DNA follows: TGTGCCAGCAGCCATCAGCGGGGATCCTACGAGCAGTACTTC. It codes for CASSHQRGSYEQYF.

J is TRBJ1-1 and V is TRBV29-1; D is unresolved. Per the germline V gene, CDR1 is SQVTM and CDR2 is ANQGSEA. This CDR3 is built from 13 residues. Trimming took 6 bases from V and 2 from J, leaving 13 bases between them. CDR3 sequence (DNA): TGCAGCGTCCGTGGGCAGCTCAACACTGAAGCTTTCTTT. Its translation is CSVRGQLNTEAFF.

The chain employs TRBV10-1 and TRBJ2-5; D remains ambiguous. The V gene lost 3 bases and the J gene lost 5 bases, with 13 bases spanning the gap. Per germline, CDR1 WNHNN and CDR2 SYGVQD (reference sequence). The CDR3 covers 14 residues. The CDR3 DNA reads as TGCGCCAGCAGTGACTCCATGGAGAAGGAGACCCAGTACTTC. Its translation: CASSDSMEKETQYF.

The CDR3 DNA reads TGTGCCAGCAGTGTCGGGGGAAGCAATCAGCCCCAGCATTTT. It specifies CASSVGGSNQPQHF. The gene calls are TRBV2 and TRBJ1-5; maybe TRBD1 (5 bases). This CDR3 is 14 amino acids long. Germline loops: CDR1 SNHLY, CDR2 FYNNEI. V lost 4 bases and J lost 1, with 8 bases in between. The full variable domain, with the rest looked up from reference TRBV2 and TRBJ1-5, is EPEVTQTPSHQVTQMGQEVILRCVPISNHLYFYWYRQILGQKVEFLVSFYNNEISEKSEIFDDQFSVERPDGSNFTLKIRSTKLEDSAMYFCASSVGGSNQPQHFGDGTRLSIL.

This rearrangement joins TRBV3-1 (or the pseudogene TRBV3-2) to TRBJ1-1, with D maybe TRBD1 (6 bases). Germline CDR1 and CDR2: LGHDT and YNNKEL (reference sequence). The CDR3 is 16 residues long. Trimming cost V 4 bases and J 6 bases, with 21 bases left between them. The CDR3 sequence is CASSPILAWGRAEAFF. The CDR3 nucleotides read TGTGCCAGCAGCCCCATCTTGGCGTGGGGGCGCGCTGAAGCTTTCTTT.

The J gene is TRBJ1-4, the V gene TRBV28, with TRBD1 matching 9 bases. CDR3 length: 16 amino acids. J was trimmed by 0 bases and V by 7 bases; bases with no gene match: 6. The germline CDR1 and CDR2 sequences are MDHEN and SYDVKM. The CDR3 coding sequence is TGTGCCAGCACCCCACAGGGGGCGGCAACTAATGAAAAACTGTTTTTT. This codes for CASTPQGAATNEKLFF.

The rearrangement links TRBV5-1 to TRBJ2-3; possible D gene TRBD2, 6 bases. CDR1 is SGHRS, CDR2 YFSETQ, per germline. This CDR3 has 16 residues. V lost 0 bases and J 1 base, leaving 12 bases between the germline ends. CDR3 residues: CASSLGRRERTDTQYF. As DNA, the CDR3 is TGCGCCAGCAGCTTGGGTCGGCGGGAACGCACAGATACGCAGTATTTT.

V is TRBV10-2 and J is TRBJ1-2, with D perhaps TRBD1 (5 bases). CDR3 size: 14 residues. Germline loops: CDR1 WSHSY, CDR2 SAAADI. V lost 9 bases and J 3 bases, leaving 17 bases between the germline ends. In DNA form, the CDR3 reads TGCGCCAGTACAGAATCAGGGCTCTACTATGGCTACACCTTC. This codes for CASTESGLYYGYTF.

This chain connects TRBV19 to TRBJ2-5; weak D call: TRBD1 (5 bases). The V gene lost 6 bases and the J gene lost 5 bases, with 13 bases spanning the gap. CDR3 length: 13 residues. The germline gives CDR1 LNHDA, CDR2 SQIVND (reference sequence). The chain's CDR3 is CASSAQGYETQYF. In DNA, the CDR3 is TGTGCCAGTAGCGCTCAGGGTTACGAGACCCAGTACTTC.

This chain's CDR3 is CASSLDSTSYNEQFF. CDR3 nucleotides: TGTGCCAGCAGCTTAGATAGTACTAGCTACAATGAGCAGTTCTTC. The gene calls are TRBV11-2 and TRBJ2-1; a weak D match, TRBD2 (5 bases). Germline values: CDR1 SGHAT, CDR2 FQNNGV. The CDR3 sequence is 15 residues long. Between the trimmed V and J ends, which lost 0 bases and 3 bases, there was a span of 9 bases.

J is TRBJ2-1 and V is TRBV7-2; 8 bases are shared with TRBD1. The V gene end was trimmed by 3 bases and the J gene end by 8 bases; junction bases not matched to a gene: 3. This CDR3 has 13 amino acids. The germline CDR1 and CDR2 sequences are SGHTA and FQGNSA. The CDR3 spells CASSLGQAYEQFF. The CDR3 nucleotides read TGTGCCAGCAGCTTGGGACAGGCGTATGAGCAGTTCTTC.

The chain joins TRBV7-3 to TRBJ1-1; 11 nucleotides line up with TRBD1. V was pared by 5 bases and J by 3 bases, with 2 bases of the junction left unmatched. The CDR3 spans 14 residues. From germline, CDR1 is SGHTA and CDR2 FQGTGA. The CDR3 loop is CASSAGQGDTEAFF. DNA of the CDR3: TGTGCCAGCAGCGCGGGACAGGGGGACACTGAAGCTTTCTTT.